This T cell receptor beta chain was sequenced for a study of T cell changes during pregnancy in multiple sclerosis. Some clones are missing from TCRdb's copy, which holds only in-frame ones; the method was immunoSEQ multiplex PCR. In the table there are approximately 130,000 clones, approximately 93% of which are singletons. V lost 2 bases, J lost 6 bases, and 5 bases stayed unmatched. The CDR3 is 14 amino acids. Germline V lookup: CDR1 SGDLS, CDR2 YYNGEE. Source: peripheral blood, taken before pregnancy. The TCR originated in a female donor with multiple sclerosis, enrolled in a pregnancy study. The gene calls are TRBV9 and TRBJ2-7, with 10 bases aligning to TRBD1. The chain's CDR3 is CASSVDRGNGEQYF. In DNA, the CDR3 is TGTGCCAGCAGCGTGGACAGGGGGAACGGCGAGCAGTACTTC.